Listed below are T cell receptor beta chains from one sample, sequenced in a study of T-cell reconstitution after alpha-beta-depleted transplantation in children. A single record per CDR3 protein comes from TCRdb applying MiXCR to the PCR reads. The repertoire holds about 300,000 distinct CDR3 sequences, with 10% as singletons. The sample in question was PBMCs, obtained before TCRalphabeta/CD19-depleted stem cell transplant. Receptors were obtained from a boy under three years old with acute myeloid leukemia, due to receive a stem cell transplant. The CDR3 runs from the conserved cysteine through the conserved F or W. A D gene is named only where the DNA matches it firmly. For some rows the clone size is stated as once, few or many, or as a class when expanded; others skip it.

. | TRBJ2-5 | many | TRBV4-1 | TGCGCCAGCAGCCAAGAGAGGTTAGAGACCCAGTACTTC | CASSQERLETQYF
TRBD1 | TRBJ1-5 | many | TRBV28 | TGTGCCAGCAGTTACCCCCTTGACAGGGTGGGACAGCCCCAGCATTTT | CASSYPLDRVGQPQHF
. | TRBJ2-3 | many | TRBV7-9 | TGTGCCAGCAGCTTAGCGAACATATTCGGCACAGATACGCAGTATTTT | CASSLANIFGTDTQYF
. | TRBJ1-5 | . | TRBV20-1 | TGCAGTGCTAGACATCCGGGGCTAAATCAGCCCCAGCATTTT | CSARHPGLNQPQHF
. | TRBJ1-2 | many | TRBV4-1 | TGCGCCAGCAGCCAAGCGGACACCTACTATGGCTACACCTTC | CASSQADTYYGYTF
TRBD1 | TRBJ2-3 | . | TRBV12-3/TRBV12-4 | TGTGCCAGCAGCCGTCCAGGGGGTCCAGATACGCAGTATTTT | CASSRPGGPDTQYF
. | TRBJ2-5 | . | TRBV29-1 | TGCAGCGCCCCTGTGGGCAGGGGAGAGACCCAGTACTTC | CSAPVGRGETQYF
. | TRBJ1-5 | many | TRBV18 | TGTGCCAGCTCGGGGTGGCGGGATAGCAATCAGCCCCAGCATTTT | CASSGWRDSNQPQHF
. | TRBJ2-5 | many | TRBV5-1 | TGCGCCAGCAGCTTGGCCGACACTCCTAATGGGGAGACCCAGTACTTC | CASSLADTPNGETQYF
TRBD1 | TRBJ1-5 | many | TRBV6-1 | TGTGCCAGCAGGCGGGACAGGACATTCAATCAGCCCCAGCATTTT | CASRRDRTFNQPQHF
. | TRBJ2-6 | many | TRBV11-2 | TGTGCCAGCAGCTTAAGGACAGGGGCCAACGTCCTGACTTTC | CASSLRTGANVLTF
TRBD1 | TRBJ2-7 | many | TRBV3-1 | TGTGCCAGCAGCCTGGACAGGGCGTCCTACGAGCAGTACTTC | CASSLDRASYEQYF
TRBD1 | TRBJ2-7 | many | TRBV6-5 | TGTGCCAGCAGTTACGGAGGGACAGGGGCCTACGAGCAGTACTTC | CASSYGGTGAYEQYF
TRBD1 | TRBJ2-5 | many | TRBV4-1 | TGCGCCAGCAGCCAGGGACAGGGAGGGACCCAGTACTTC | CASSQGQGGTQYF
TRBD2 | TRBJ2-7 | many | TRBV28 | TGTGCCAGCAGTTTATCCCCTAGACTAGCGGAGTACTACGAGCAGTACTTC | CASSLSPRLAEYYEQYF
. | TRBJ1-2 | many | TRBV29-1 | TGCAGCGTTGAAGAGAGTGCAGGGTGGGATGGCTACACCTTC | CSVEESAGWDGYTF
. | TRBJ1-2 | many | TRBV24-1 | TGTGCCACCAGTGATTCAAACGGCTACCACTATGGCTACACCTTC | CATSDSNGYHYGYTF
TRBD1 | TRBJ2-5 | many | TRBV7-2 | TGTGCCAGCAGCCGCGACCTACAGGGGCGGGAGACCCAGTACTTC | CASSRDLQGRETQYF
TRBD2 | TRBJ2-1 | many | TRBV4-1 | TGCGCCAGCAGCCAAGATCCCAACGACTTAGCGGGGCAGTTCTTC | CASSQDPNDLAGQFF
. | TRBJ2-7 | many | TRBV29-1 | TGCAGCGTAGCGGGACAGGCGTCCTACGAGCAGTACTTC | CSVAGQASYEQYF
TRBD2 | TRBJ2-3 | many | TRBV7-9 | TGTGCCAGCAGCCTCCTAGCGGGGGGCGGGGATACGCAGTATTTT | CASSLLAGGGDTQYF
TRBD1 | TRBJ2-5 | few | TRBV3-1 | TGTGCCAGCAGCCAAGAGTATACTCCACAGGGGAACAGAGAGACCCAGTACTTC | CASSQEYTPQGNRETQYF
. | TRBJ2-1 | once | TRBV6-5 | TGTGCCAGCGGGACCGGGGGATACAATGAGCAGTTCTTC | CASGTGGYNEQFF
TRBD1 | TRBJ1-2 | many | TRBV5-1 | TGCGCCAGCAGCTTGGCCCCTGACAGGGGGCTAGACTATGGCTACACCTTC | CASSLAPDRGLDYGYTF
TRBD2 | TRBJ2-1 | many | TRBV12-3/TRBV12-4 | TGTGCCAGCAGTGACCCGGGACTAGACTACAATGAGCAGTTCTTC | CASSDPGLDYNEQFF
TRBD2 | TRBJ2-1 | many | TRBV7-9 | TGTGCCAGCTGCCGACTAGCGGCATACAATGAGCAGTTCTTC | CASCRLAAYNEQFF
. | TRBJ1-6 | many | TRBV20-1 | TGCAGTGCTTGCGCGACCCTCTATTCACCCCTCCACTTT | CSACATLYSPLHF
. | TRBJ2-2 | many | TRBV24-1 | TGTGCCACCAGTGACACGGGACGGTTAAACACCGGGGAGCTGTTTTTT | CATSDTGRLNTGELFF
. | TRBJ2-7 | many | TRBV4-1 | TGCGCCAGCAGCCAACCAGGCAGGGAGGACGAGCAGTACTTC | CASSQPGREDEQYF
. | TRBJ2-2 | many | TRBV11-2 | TGTGCCAGCAGCTTTAGGGGGTCGAACACCGGGGAGCTGTTTTTT | CASSFRGSNTGELFF
. | TRBJ2-1 | many | TRBV7-3 | TGTGCCAGCAGCTTAGGCGGACAAGCCTACAATGAGCAGTTCTTC | CASSLGGQAYNEQFF
. | TRBJ2-1 | many | TRBV7-3 | TGTGCCAGCAGCTTAATCCCTAGCTACCATGAGCAGTTCTTC | CASSLIPSYHEQFF
. | TRBJ2-6 | . | TRBV5-1 | TGCGCCAGCAGCTTTCAGGGAACTGGGGCCAACGTCCTGAGTTTC | CASSFQGTGANVLSF
. | TRBJ2-2 | many | TRBV12-3/TRBV12-4 | TGTGCCAGCAGTTTGTCAGAGAACACCGGGGAGCTGTTTTTT | CASSLSENTGELFF
TRBD1 | TRBJ2-7 | few | TRBV6-5 | TGTGCCAGCAGTTTTGGCGCTCCGGGACAGGGCCACGAGCAGTACTTC | CASSFGAPGQGHEQYF
. | TRBJ2-1 | many | TRBV12-3/TRBV12-4 | TGTGCCAGCAGTTTACGGGATAGCTTCTACAATGAGCAGTTCTTC | CASSLRDSFYNEQFF
. | TRBJ1-5 | many | TRBV29-1 | TGCAGCGTTGGGGGGCATACCAGGGCTCGGGGGCAGCCCCAGCATTTT | CSVGGHTRARGQPQHF
. | TRBJ1-4 | many | TRBV24-1 | TGTGCCACCAGTGATCCAAGAGGGGCCAATGAAAAACTGTTTTTT | CATSDPRGANEKLFF
. | TRBJ2-5 | . | TRBV28 | TGTGCCAGCGGCGGAGGACACAGTGAGACCCAGTACTTC | CASGGGHSETQYF
. | TRBJ1-3 | few | TRBV6-1 | TGTGCCAGCAGCGACGGCGGCTCTGGAAACACCATATATTTT | CASSDGGSGNTIYF
TRBD2 | TRBJ2-3 | few | TRBV29-1 | TGCAGCGGTCGTGTGGGGACTAGCACGCAGTATTTT | CSGRVGTSTQYF
. | TRBJ2-7 | many | TRBV7-9 | TGTGCCAGCAGTGGTCGAGGCCAGTACTCCTACGAGCAGTACTTC | CASSGRGQYSYEQYF
. | TRBJ2-1 | . | TRBV27 | TGTGCCAGCAGTTTACCATTCGATTACCTGGGGGCCTACAATGAGCAGTTCTTC | CASSLPFDYLGAYNEQFF
TRBD2 | TRBJ2-1 | few | TRBV2 | TGTGCCAGCAGGGGCGGGAGTAGGTACAATGAGCAGTTCTTC | CASRGGSRYNEQFF
. | TRBJ2-3 | many | TRBV24-1 | TGTGCCACCAGTGAATCCGTTACCACTAGGAAGCGCACAGATACGCAGTATTTT | CATSESVTTRKRTDTQYF
TRBD2 | TRBJ2-3 | many | TRBV20-1 | TGCAGTGCTAGAGGAGGACTAGCGGGAGTATTTGGCACAGATACGCAGTATTTT | CSARGGLAGVFGTDTQYF
TRBD1 | TRBJ2-2 | few | TRBV15 | TGTGCCACGGGGACAGGGAACACCGGGGAGCTGTTTTTT | CATGTGNTGELFF
. | TRBJ2-1 | many | TRBV7-9 | TGTGCCAGCAGATATAAGGATGAGCAGTTCTTC | CASRYKDEQFF
. | TRBJ2-3 | many | TRBV20-1 | TGCAGTGCTAGAGGGGCCTCCCCAGATACGCAGTATTTT | CSARGASPDTQYF
TRBD2 | TRBJ2-7 | many | TRBV29-1 | TGCAGCGTTTGGACTAGCGGGGTGTACGAGCAGTACTTC | CSVWTSGVYEQYF
TRBD2 | TRBJ2-1 | few | TRBV12-3/TRBV12-4 | TGTGCCAGCAGGTTACGGGTAGCGGGAGCCGTGAATGAGCAGTTCTTC | CASRLRVAGAVNEQFF
TRBD2 | TRBJ2-3 | . | TRBV12-5 | TGTGCTAGTAGTCGGGGGGAGCAGGGAGATACGCAGTATTTT | CASSRGEQGDTQYF
. | TRBJ2-5 | many | TRBV29-1 | TGCAGCCCACGGCCTTATTGGTACCAAGAGACCCAGTACTTC | CSPRPYWYQETQYF
TRBD2 | TRBJ2-7 | . | TRBV6-2/TRBV6-3 | TGTGCCAGCCGGGGGGGGGGCACGTACGAGCAGTACTTC | CASRGGGTYEQYF